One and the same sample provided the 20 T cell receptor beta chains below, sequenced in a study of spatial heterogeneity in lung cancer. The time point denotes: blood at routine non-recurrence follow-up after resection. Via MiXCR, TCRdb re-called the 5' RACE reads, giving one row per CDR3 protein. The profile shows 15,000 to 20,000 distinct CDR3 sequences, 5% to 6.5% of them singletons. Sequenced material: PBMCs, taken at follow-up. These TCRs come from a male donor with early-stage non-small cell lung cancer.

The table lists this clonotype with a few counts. This CDR3 is CASSPLREDAFF. In nucleotides, the CDR3 is TGTGCCAGCTCACCATTGAGGGAGGATGCTTTCTTT. V and J are TRBV18 and TRBJ1-1; no firm D call. CDR3 length: 12 amino acids. Germline CDR1 is KGHSH and CDR2 is LQKENI. Trimming cost V 2 bases and J 11 bases, with 12 bases left between them.

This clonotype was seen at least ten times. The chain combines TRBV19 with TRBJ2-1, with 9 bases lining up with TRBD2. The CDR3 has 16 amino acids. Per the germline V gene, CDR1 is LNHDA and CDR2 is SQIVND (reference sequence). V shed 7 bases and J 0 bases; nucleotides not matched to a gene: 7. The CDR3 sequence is CASTLSGSLSYNEQFF. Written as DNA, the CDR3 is TGTGCCAGTACCCTTAGCGGGAGCCTCTCCTACAATGAGCAGTTCTTC.

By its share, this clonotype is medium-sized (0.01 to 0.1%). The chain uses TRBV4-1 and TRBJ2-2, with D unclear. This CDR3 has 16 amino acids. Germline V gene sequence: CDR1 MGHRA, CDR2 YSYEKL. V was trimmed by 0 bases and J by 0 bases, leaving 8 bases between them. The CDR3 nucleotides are TGCGCCAGCAGCCAAGAACGCCGCGCGAACACCGGGGAGCTGTTTTTT. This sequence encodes CASSQERRANTGELFF.

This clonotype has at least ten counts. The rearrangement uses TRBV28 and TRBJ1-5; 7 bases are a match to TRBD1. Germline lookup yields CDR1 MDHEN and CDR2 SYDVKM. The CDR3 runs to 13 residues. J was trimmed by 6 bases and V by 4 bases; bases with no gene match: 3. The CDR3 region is CASSYRGGQPQHF. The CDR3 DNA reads TGTGCCAGCAGTTACAGGGGTGGTCAGCCCCAGCATTTT.

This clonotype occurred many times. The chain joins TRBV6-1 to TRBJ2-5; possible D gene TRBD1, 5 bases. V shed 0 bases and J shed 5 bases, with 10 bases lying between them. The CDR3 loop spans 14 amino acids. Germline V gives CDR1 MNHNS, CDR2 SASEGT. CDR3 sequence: CASSEAIAGETQYF. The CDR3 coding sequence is TGTGCCAGCAGTGAAGCGATTGCAGGGGAGACCCAGTACTTC.

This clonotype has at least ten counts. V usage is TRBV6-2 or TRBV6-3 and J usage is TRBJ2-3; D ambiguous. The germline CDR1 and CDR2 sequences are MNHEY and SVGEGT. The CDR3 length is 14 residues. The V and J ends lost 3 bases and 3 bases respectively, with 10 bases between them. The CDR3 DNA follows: TGTGCCAGCAGTTATTGGCTTGAGACAGATACGCAGTATTTT. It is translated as CASSYWLETDTQYF.

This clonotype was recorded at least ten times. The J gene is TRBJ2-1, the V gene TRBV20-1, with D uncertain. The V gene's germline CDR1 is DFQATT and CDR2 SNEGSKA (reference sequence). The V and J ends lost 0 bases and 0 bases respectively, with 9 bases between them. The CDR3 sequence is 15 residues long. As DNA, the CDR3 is TGCAGTGCTAGAGATCGCCAGTTCTCCTACAATGAGCAGTTCTTC. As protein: CSARDRQFSYNEQFF.

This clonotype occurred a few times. Written as DNA, the CDR3 is TGTGCCAGCAGTGCCCAGGGAAACTATGGCTACACCTTC. This encodes CASSAQGNYGYTF. This chain connects TRBV6-6 to TRBJ1-2, with D perhaps TRBD1 (5 bases). Germline assignment: CDR1 MNHNY and CDR2 SVGAGI (reference sequence). With 5 bases removed from V and 2 bases from J, the gap between germline ends came to 9 bases. The CDR3 consists of 13 residues.

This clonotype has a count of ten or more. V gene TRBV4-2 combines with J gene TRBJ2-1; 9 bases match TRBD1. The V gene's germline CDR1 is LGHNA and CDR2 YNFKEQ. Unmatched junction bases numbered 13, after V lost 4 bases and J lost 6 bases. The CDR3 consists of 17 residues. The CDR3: CASSPEPRDRAGNEQFF. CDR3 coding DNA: TGTGCCAGCAGCCCCGAGCCCCGGGACAGGGCCGGCAATGAGCAGTTCTTC.

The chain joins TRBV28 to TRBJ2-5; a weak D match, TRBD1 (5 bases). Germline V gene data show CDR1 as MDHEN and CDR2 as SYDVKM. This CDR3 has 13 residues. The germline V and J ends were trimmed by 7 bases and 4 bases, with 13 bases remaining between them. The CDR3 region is CASTLGVGETQYF. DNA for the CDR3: TGTGCCAGCACCCTAGGGGTCGGAGAGACCCAGTACTTC. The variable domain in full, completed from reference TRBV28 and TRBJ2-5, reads DVKVTQSSRYLVKRTGEKVFLECVQDMDHENMFWYRQDPGLGLRLIYFSYDVKMKEKGDIPEGYSVSREKKERFSLILESASTNQTSMYLCASTLGVGETQYFGPGTRLLVL.

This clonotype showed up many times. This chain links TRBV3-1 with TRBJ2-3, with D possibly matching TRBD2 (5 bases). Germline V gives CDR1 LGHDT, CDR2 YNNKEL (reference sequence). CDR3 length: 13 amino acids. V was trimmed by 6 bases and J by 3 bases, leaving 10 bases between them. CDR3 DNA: TGTGCCAGCAGACCCGGACTGACAGATACGCAGTATTTT. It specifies CASRPGLTDTQYF.

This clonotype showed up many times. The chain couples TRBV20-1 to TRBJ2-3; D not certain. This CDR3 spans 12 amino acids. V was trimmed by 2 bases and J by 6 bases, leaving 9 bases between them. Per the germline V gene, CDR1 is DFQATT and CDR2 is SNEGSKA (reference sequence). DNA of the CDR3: TGCAGTGCTAGAACGGGTACCGATACGCAGTATTTT. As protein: CSARTGTDTQYF.

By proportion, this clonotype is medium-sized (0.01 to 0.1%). The DNA of the CDR3 is TGTGCCAGCAGTTTAATCCACGAGCAGTACTTC. It encodes CASSLIHEQYF. The V gene is TRBV28, the J gene TRBJ2-7; D uncertain. Looked up from germline, CDR1 is MDHEN and CDR2 is SYDVKM. This CDR3 spans 11 amino acids. The germline V and J ends were trimmed by 2 bases and 5 bases, with 4 bases remaining between them.

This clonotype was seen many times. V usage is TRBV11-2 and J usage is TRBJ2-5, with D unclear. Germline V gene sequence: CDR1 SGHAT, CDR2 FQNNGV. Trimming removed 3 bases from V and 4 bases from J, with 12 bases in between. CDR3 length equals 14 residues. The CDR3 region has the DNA TGTGCCAGCAGCTTTCTAATTAGGTCAGAGACCCAGTACTTC. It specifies CASSFLIRSETQYF.

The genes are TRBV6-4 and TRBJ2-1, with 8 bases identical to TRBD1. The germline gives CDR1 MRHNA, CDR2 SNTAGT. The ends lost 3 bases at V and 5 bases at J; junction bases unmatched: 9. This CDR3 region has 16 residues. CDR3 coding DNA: TGTGCCAGCAGTGAAGATCCTGGACAGGGACACAATGAGCAGTTCTTC. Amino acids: CASSEDPGQGHNEQFF.

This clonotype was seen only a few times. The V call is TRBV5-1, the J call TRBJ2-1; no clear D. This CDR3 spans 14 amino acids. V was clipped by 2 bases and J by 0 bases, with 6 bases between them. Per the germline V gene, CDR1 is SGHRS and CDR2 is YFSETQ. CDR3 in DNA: TGCGCCAGCAGCTTACCGGGCTCCTACAATGAGCAGTTCTTC. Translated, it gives CASSLPGSYNEQFF.

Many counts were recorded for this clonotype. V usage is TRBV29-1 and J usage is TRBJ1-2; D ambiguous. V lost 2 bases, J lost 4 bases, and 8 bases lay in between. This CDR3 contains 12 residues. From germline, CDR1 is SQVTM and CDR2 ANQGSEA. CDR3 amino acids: CSVEPGTYGYTF. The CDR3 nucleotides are TGCAGCGTTGAACCGGGCACCTATGGCTACACCTTC.

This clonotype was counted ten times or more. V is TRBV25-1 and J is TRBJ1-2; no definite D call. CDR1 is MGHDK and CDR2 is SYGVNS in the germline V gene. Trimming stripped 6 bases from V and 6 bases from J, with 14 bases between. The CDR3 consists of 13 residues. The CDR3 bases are TGTGCCAGCAGCCGGGGTTCTCTGCATGGCTACACCTTC. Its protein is CASSRGSLHGYTF.

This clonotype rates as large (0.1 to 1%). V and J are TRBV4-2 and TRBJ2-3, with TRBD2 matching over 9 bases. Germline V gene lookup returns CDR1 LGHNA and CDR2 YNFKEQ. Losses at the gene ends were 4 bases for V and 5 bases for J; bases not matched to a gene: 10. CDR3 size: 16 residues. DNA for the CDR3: TGTGCCAGCAGCCTCACCTCTAGCGGGGCCCGAGATACGCAGTATTTT. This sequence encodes CASSLTSSGARDTQYF.

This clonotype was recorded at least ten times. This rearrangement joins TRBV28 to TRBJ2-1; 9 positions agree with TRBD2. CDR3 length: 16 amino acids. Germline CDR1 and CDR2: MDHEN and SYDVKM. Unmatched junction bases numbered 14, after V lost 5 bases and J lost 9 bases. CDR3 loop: CASSPPRGRAGGEQFF. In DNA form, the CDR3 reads TGTGCCAGCAGTCCCCCCCGCGGGAGGGCAGGCGGTGAGCAGTTCTTC.